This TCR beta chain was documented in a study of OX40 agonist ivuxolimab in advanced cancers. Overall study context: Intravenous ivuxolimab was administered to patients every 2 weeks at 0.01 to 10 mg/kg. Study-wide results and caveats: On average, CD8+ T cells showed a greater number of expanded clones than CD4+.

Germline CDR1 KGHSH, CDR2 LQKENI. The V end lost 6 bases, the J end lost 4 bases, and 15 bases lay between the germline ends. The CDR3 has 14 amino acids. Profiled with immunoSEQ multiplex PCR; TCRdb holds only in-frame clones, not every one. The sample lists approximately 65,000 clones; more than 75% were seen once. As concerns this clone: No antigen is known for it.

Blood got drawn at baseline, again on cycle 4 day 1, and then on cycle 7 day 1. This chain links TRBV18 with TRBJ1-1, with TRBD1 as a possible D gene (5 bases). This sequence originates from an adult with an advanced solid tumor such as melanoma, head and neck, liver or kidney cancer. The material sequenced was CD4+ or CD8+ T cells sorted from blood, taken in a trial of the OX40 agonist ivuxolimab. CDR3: CASSISGGGTEAFF. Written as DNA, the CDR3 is TGTGCCAGCTCCATCTCCGGGGGTGGCACTGAAGCTTTCTTT.